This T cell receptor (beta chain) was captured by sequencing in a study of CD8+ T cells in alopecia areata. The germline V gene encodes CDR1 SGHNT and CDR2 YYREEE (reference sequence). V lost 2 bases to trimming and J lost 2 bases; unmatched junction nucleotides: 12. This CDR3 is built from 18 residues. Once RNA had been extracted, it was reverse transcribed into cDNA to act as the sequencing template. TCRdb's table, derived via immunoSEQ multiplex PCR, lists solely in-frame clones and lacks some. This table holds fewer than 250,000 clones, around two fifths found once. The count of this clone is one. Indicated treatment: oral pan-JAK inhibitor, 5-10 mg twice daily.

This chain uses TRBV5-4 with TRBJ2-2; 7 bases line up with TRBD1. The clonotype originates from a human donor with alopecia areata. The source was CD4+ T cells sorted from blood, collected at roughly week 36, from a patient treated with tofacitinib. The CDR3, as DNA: TGTGCCAGCAGCTTCCCGGGACAGACTAATCCAAACACCGGGGAGCTGTTTTTT. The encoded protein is CASSFPGQTNPNTGELFF.